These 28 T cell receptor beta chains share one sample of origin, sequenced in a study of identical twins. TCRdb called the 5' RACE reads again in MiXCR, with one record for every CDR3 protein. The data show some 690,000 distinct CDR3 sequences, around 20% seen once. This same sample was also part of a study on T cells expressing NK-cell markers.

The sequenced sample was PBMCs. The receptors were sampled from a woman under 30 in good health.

This CDR3 reads CASSYGTLVTEAFF. The CDR3, as DNA: TGTGCCAGCAGTTATGGGACGTTGGTCACTGAAGCTTTCTTT. V gene TRBV12-3 or TRBV12-4 combines with J gene TRBJ1-1, with D tentatively TRBD1 (5 bases). V dropped 4 bases and J dropped 4 bases, with 13 bases sitting between them. The length of the CDR3 is 14 residues.

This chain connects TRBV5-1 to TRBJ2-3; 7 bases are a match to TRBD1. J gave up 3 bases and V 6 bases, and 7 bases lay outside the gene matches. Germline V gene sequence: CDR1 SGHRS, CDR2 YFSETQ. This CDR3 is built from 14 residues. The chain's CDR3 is CASTMDRSTDTQYF. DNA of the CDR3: TGCGCCAGCACGATGGACAGGAGTACAGATACGCAGTATTTT.

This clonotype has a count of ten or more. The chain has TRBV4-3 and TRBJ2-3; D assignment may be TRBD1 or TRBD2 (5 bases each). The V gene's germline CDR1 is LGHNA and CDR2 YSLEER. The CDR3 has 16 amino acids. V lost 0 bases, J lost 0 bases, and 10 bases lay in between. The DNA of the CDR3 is TGCGCCAGCAGCCAAGAGGTTGGGGGAAGCACAGATACGCAGTATTTT. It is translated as CASSQEVGGSTDTQYF.

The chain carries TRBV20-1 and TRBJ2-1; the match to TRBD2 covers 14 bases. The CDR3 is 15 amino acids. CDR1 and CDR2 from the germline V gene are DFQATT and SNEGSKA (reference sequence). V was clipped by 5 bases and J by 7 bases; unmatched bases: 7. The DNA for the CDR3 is TGCAGTGCTGACGGGACTAGCGGGAGTAGTAATGAGCAGTTCTTC. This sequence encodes CSADGTSGSSNEQFF.

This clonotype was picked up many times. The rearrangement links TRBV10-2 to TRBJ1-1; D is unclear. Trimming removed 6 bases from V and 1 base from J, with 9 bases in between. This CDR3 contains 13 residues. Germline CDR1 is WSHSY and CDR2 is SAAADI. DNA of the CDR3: TGCGCCAGCAGGGGCAGAACGAACACTGAAGCTTTCTTT. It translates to CASRGRTNTEAFF.

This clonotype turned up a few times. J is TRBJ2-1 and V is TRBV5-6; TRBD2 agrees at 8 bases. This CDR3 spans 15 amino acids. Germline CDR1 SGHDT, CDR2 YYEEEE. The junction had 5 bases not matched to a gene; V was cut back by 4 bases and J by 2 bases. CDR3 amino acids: CASSQGLGTYNEQFF. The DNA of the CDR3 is TGTGCCAGCAGCCAGGGACTAGGAACCTACAATGAGCAGTTCTTC.

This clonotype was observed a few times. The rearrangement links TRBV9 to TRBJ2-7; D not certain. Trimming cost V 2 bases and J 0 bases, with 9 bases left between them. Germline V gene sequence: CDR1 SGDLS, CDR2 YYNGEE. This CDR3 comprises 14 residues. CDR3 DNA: TGTGCCAGCAGCGTTCTGGCACTCTCCTACGAGCAGTACTTC. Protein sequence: CASSVLALSYEQYF.

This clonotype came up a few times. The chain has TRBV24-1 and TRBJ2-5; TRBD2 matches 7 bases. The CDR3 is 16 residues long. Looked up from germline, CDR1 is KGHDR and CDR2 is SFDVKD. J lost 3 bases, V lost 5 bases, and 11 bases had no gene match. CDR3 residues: CATSGKTSSGKETQYF. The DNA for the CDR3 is TGTGCCACCAGTGGGAAGACTAGCAGCGGGAAAGAGACCCAGTACTTC.

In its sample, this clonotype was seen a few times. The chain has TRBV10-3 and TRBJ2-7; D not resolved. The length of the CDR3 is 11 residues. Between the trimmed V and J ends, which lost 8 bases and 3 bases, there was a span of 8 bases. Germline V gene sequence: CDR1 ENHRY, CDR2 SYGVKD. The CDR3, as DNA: TGTGCCATCGGGCCAGACTACGAGCAGTACTTC. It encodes CAIGPDYEQYF.

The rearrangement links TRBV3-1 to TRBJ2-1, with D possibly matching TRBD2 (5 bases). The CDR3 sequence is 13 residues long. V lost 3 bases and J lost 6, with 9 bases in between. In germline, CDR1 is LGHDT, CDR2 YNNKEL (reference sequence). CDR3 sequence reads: CASSHGLANEQFF. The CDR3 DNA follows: TGTGCCAGCAGCCACGGACTTGCCAATGAGCAGTTCTTC.

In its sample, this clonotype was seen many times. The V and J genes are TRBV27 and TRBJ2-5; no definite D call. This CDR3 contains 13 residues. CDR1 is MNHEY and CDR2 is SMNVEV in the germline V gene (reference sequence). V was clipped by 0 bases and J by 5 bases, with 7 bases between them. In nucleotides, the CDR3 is TGTGCCAGCAGTTTATCAGGGTGGGAGACCCAGTACTTC. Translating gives CASSLSGWETQYF.

CDR3 in DNA: TGTGCCAGCAGCCGGGAGACACTCTCCTACGAGCAGTACTTC. Protein product: CASSRETLSYEQYF. V is TRBV7-9 and J is TRBJ2-7; possible D gene TRBD2, 6 bases. Trimming took 5 bases from V and 0 from J, leaving 11 bases between them. The CDR3 consists of 14 residues. The V gene's germline CDR1 is SEHNR and CDR2 FQNEAQ (reference sequence). The full variable domain, completed using reference TRBV7-9 and TRBJ2-7, is DTGVSQNPRHKITKRGQNVTFRCDPISEHNRLYWYRQTLGQGPEFLTYFQNEAQLEKSRLLSDRFSAERPKGSFSTLEIQRTEQGDSAMYLCASSRETLSYEQYFGPGTRLTVT.

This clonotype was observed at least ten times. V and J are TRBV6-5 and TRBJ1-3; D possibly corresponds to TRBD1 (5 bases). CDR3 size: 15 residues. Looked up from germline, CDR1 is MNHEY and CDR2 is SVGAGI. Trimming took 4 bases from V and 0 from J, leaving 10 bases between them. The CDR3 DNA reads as TGTGCCAGCAGTTCAGGGACCCCCTCTGGAAACACCATATATTTT. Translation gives CASSSGTPSGNTIYF.

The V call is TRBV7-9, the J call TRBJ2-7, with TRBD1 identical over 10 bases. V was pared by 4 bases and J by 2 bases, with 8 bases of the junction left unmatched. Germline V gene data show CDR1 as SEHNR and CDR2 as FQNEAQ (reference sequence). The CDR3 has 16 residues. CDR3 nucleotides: TGTGCCAGCAGCTCCGCCCCCGGGACAGGGGCCTACGAGCAGTACTTC. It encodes CASSSAPGTGAYEQYF. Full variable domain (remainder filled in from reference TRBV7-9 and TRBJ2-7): DTGVSQNPRHKITKRGQNVTFRCDPISEHNRLYWYRQTLGQGPEFLTYFQNEAQLEKSRLLSDRFSAERPKGSFSTLEIQRTEQGDSAMYLCASSSAPGTGAYEQYFGPGTRLTVT.

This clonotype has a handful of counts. The CDR3 nucleotides are TGTGCCAGCAGTTCTCGGACCACGCAGTATTTT. Its translation: CASSSRTTQYF. The V gene is TRBV12-3 or TRBV12-4, the J gene TRBJ2-3; D uncertain. This CDR3 comprises 11 residues. The V and J ends lost 4 bases and 9 bases respectively, with 8 bases between them.

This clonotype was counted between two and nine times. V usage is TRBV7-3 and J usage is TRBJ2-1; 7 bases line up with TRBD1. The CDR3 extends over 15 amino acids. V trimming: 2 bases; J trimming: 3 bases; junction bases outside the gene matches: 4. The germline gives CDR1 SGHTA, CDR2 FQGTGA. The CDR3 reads CASSLPGQIYNEQFF. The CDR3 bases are TGTGCCAGCAGCTTACCGGGACAGATCTACAATGAGCAGTTCTTC. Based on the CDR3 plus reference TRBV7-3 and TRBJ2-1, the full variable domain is GAGVSQTPSNKVTEKGKYVELRCDPISGHTALYWYRQSLGQGPEFLIYFQGTGAADDSGLPNDRFFAVRPEGSVSTLKIQRTERGDSAVYLCASSLPGQIYNEQFFGPGTRLTVL.

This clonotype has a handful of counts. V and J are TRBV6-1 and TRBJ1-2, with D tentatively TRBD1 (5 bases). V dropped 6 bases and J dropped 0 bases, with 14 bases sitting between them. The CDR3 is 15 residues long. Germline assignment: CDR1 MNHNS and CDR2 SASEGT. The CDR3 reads CASSPTGGTNYGYTF. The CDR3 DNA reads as TGTGCCAGCAGCCCCACGGGGGGGACTAACTATGGCTACACCTTC.

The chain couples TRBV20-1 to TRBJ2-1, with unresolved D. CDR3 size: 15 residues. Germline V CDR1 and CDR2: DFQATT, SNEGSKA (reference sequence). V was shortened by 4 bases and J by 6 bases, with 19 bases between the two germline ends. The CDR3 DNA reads TGCAGTGCTACCAGCCTGGAGCGCAGCCTCAATGAGCAGTTCTTC. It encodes CSATSLERSLNEQFF.

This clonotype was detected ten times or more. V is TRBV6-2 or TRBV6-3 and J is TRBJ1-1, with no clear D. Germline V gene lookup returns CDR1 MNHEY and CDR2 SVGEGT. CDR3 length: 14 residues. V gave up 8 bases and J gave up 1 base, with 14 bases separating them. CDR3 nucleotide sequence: TGTGCCAGCGGCACCCGGGCCCAGAACACTGAAGCTTTCTTT. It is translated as CASGTRAQNTEAFF.

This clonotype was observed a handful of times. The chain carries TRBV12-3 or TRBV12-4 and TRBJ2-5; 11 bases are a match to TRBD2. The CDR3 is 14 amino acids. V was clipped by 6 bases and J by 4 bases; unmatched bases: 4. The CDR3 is CASSLTSGTETQYF. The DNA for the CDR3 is TGTGCCAGCAGCCTGACTAGCGGGACAGAGACCCAGTACTTC.

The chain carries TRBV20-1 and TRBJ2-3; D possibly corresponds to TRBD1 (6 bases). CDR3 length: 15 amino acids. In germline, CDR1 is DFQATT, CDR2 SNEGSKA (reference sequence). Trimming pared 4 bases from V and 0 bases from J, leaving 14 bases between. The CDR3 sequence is CSANRDPSSTDTQYF. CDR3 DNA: TGCAGTGCTAACAGGGACCCTTCTAGCACAGATACGCAGTATTTT.

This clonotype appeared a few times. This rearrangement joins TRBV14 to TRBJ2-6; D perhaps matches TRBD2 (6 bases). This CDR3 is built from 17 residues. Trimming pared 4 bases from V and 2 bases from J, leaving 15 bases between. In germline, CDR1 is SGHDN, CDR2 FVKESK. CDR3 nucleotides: TGTGCCAGCAGCCCCGTCGCGGGGAACCCTGGGGCCAACGTCCTGACTTTC. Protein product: CASSPVAGNPGANVLTF.

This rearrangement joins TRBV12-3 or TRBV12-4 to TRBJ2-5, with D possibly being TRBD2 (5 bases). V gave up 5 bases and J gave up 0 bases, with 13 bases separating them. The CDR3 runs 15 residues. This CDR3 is CASSPAERYQETQYF. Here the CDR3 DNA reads TGTGCCAGCAGTCCCGCGGAGCGGTACCAAGAGACCCAGTACTTC.

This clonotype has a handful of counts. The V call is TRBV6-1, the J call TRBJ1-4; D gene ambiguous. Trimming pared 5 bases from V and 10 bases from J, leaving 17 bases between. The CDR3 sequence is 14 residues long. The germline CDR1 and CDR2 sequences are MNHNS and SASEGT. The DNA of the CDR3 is TGTGCCAGCAGTCCCCGGGAGGGTGAGGGAAAACTGTTTTTT. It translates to CASSPREGEGKLFF.

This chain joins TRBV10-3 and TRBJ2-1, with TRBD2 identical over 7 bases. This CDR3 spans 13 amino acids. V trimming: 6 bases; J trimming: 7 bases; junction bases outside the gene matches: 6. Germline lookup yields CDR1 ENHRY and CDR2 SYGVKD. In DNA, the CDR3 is TGTGCCATCAGACCAGAACTAGCGAATGAGCAGTTCTTC. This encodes CAIRPELANEQFF.

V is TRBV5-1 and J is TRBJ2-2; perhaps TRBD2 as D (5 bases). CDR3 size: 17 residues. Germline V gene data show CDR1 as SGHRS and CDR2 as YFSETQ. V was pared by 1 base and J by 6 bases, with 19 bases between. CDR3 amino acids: CASSLRGPPVRAGELFF. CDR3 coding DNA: TGCGCCAGCAGCTTGCGCGGGCCCCCAGTTAGAGCCGGGGAGCTGTTTTTT.

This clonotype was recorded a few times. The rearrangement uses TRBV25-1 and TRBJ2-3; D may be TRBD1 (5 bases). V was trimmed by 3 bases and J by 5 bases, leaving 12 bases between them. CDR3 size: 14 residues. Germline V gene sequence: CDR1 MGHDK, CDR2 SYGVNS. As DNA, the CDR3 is TGTGCCAGCAGTGATGTAGGGGATGGAGATACGCAGTATTTT. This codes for CASSDVGDGDTQYF.

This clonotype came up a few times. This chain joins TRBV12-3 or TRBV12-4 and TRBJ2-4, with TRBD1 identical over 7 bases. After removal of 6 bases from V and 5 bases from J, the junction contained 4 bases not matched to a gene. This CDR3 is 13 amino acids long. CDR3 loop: CASRWDRENIQYF. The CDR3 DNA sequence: TGTGCCAGCAGGTGGGACAGAGAAAACATTCAGTACTTC.